Sequencing of this T cell receptor (beta chain) was carried out in a study of blood T cell repertoires in COVID-19. Germline CDR1 is SGHRS and CDR2 is YFSETQ. V lost 1 base and J lost 2; bases outside the gene matches: 5. The CDR3 loop spans 17 amino acids. Data came from immunoSEQ multiplex PCR; TCRdb stores just in-frame clones and leaves some out. The top ten hold under 3% of the sample, which has 140,000 to 150,000 clones, about 89% seen once. The chain recombines TRBV5-1 with TRBJ2-2; 10 bases are a match to TRBD1. This receptor was identified in a man in his 60s with active or convalescent COVID-19. The sample consisted of peripheral blood. The CDR3 nucleotides read TGCGCCAGCAGCTTGATGGGACAGGGGACTAACACCGGGGAGCTGTTTTTT. It yields the protein CASSLMGQGTNTGELFF.